The T cell receptor beta chain described here comes from a study of T cell repertoires in cytomegalovirus infection. Turning to the study itself: Indications came from public TCR beta signatures; they pointed to CMV infection and to a matching HLA type.

This clonotype was detected a few times. Its matching antigen is unknown. Study-wide results and limits: Accumulated public TCR beta family frequency recognized individuals carrying CMV together with the relevant HLA. The ex vivo response showed dominance by HLA-C-restricted CMV-specific TCR beta clonotypes.

TCRdb re-called the reads with MiXCR, one entry per CDR3 protein. The data hold around 530,000 distinct CDR3 sequences, with approximately 25% observed a single time. The TCR was taken from a human donor in good health (CMV status not recorded). Some clones in this sample may be carry-over from other donors' samples. The sample consisted of PBMCs.

The CDR3 protein is CAISESLEKLFF. DNA for the CDR3: TGTGCCATCAGTGAGAGCCTTGAAAAACTGTTTTTT. The rearrangement joins TRBV10-3 to TRBJ1-4; no clear D gene. The CDR3 has 12 residues. Germline lookup yields CDR1 ENHRY and CDR2 SYGVKD. V lost 2 bases and J 7 bases, leaving 5 bases between the germline ends.